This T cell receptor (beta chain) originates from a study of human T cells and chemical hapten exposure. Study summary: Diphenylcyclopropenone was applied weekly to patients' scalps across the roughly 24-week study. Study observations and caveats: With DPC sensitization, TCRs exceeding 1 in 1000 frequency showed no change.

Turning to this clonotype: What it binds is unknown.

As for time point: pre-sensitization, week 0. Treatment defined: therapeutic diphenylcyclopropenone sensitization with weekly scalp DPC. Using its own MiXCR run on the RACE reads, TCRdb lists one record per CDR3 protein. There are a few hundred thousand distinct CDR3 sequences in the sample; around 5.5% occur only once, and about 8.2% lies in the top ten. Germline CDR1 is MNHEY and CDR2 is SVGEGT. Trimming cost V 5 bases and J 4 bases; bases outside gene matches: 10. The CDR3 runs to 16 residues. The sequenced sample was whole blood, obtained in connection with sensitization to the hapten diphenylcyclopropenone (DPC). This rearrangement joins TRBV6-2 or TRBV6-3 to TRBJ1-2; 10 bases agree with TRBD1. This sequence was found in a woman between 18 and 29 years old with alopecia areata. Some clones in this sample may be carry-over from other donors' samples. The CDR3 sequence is CASSKSPGQGIYGYTF. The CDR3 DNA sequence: TGTGCCAGCAGTAAGAGCCCGGGACAGGGGATCTATGGCTACACCTTC.